The clone carrying this TCR beta chain occurred a few times. Its antigen is currently unknown. The TCR beta cDNA libraries carried unique molecular identifiers. Out of 1 to 10 million T cells, a few hundred thousand cDNA molecules were generated. TCRdb fed the PCR reads into MiXCR, producing one record per CDR3 protein. The profile shows 800,000 to 950,000 distinct CDR3 sequences, approximately 50% of them singletons. This sample is part of a study of post-analysis software for immune sequencing data. Study observations and caveats: F measure showed strong co-clustering of same-batch samples. Relative to controls, patients had about five TRBV segments at higher frequency, with TRBV5-6, TRBV5-1 and TRBV20-1 among these. Controls' normalized Chao1 diversity significantly exceeded that of multiple sclerosis patients.

Germline loops: CDR1 DFQATT, CDR2 SNEGSKA (reference sequence). CDR3 size: 13 residues. V was pared by 5 bases and J by 6 bases, with 6 bases of the junction left unmatched. The sequence was obtained from a girl aged 5-17 years with multiple sclerosis. The source material was blood. The V call is TRBV20-1, the J call TRBJ1-5, with 8 bases lining up with TRBD1. The CDR3 bases are TGCAGTGCTGACAGGGGAGAACGTCAGCCCCAGCATTTT. Translation gives CSADRGERQPQHF.